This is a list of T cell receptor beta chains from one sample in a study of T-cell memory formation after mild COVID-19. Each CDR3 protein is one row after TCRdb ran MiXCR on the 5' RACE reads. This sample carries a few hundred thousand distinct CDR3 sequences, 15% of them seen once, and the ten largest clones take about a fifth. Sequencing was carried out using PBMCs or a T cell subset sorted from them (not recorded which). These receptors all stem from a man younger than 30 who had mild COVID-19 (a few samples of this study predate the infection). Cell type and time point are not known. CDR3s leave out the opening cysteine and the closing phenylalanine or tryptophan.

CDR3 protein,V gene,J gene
ASSSPRRGGPEKLF,TRBV28,TRBJ1-4
ASSLTGSPLH,TRBV28,TRBJ1-6
ASSLDNRAREETQY,TRBV11-2,TRBJ2-5
ASLPAGVPPTDTQY,TRBV6-2/TRBV6-3,TRBJ2-3
ASSASGDGQPQH,TRBV9,TRBJ1-5
ASRTDLTHEQY,TRBV12-3/TRBV12-4,TRBJ2-7
ATSRVGTEAF,TRBV15,TRBJ1-1
AWSDTGALGGKLF,TRBV30,TRBJ1-4
ASSQETLRNEKLF,TRBV4-3,TRBJ1-4
SAKHTHSSTDTQY,TRBV20-1,TRBJ2-3
ASSPARGAIYEQY,TRBV4-3,TRBJ2-7
ASSDSRDRPNTGELF,TRBV9,TRBJ2-2
ASSFTLDTQY,TRBV5-1,TRBJ2-3
ASSQIAGSGSPLH,TRBV4-1,TRBJ1-6
ASSYRIPYGYT,TRBV6-5,TRBJ1-2
ASSPGGAATGELF,TRBV7-3,TRBJ2-2
ATEGSFSNTGELF,TRBV19,TRBJ2-2
ASSLDSGRYNEQF,TRBV5-1,TRBJ2-1
ASSHTGQGDYGYT,TRBV3-1,TRBJ1-2
ASSLRQPKETQY,TRBV6-6,TRBJ2-5
ASSSDRGRTKNIQY,TRBV7-2,TRBJ2-4
ASSFESGQGGYT,TRBV7-2,TRBJ1-2